These T cell receptor beta chains were read from a single sample in a study of T cells in Graves' hyperthyroidism and ophthalmopathy. TCRdb re-derived calls from the multiplex PCR reads in MiXCR, one entry per CDR3 protein. This sample has approximately 620,000 distinct CDR3 sequences; about 14% occur once, and the top ten carry roughly 5.5%. The sample was blood. The receptors shown here come from a young woman with Graves' hyperthyroidism that later progressed to Graves' ophthalmopathy. The conserved cysteine and the conserved F or W are not part of the CDR3 here.

V gene,J gene,CDR3 protein
TRBV7-3,TRBJ2-2,ASSPGGLAGNTGELF
TRBV12-3/TRBV12-4,TRBJ2-5,ASSPLEAGEETQY
TRBV3-1,TRBJ2-1,ASSQDHRSYNEQF
TRBV6-2/TRBV6-3,TRBJ2-2,ASSPTGPVAGELF
TRBV12-3/TRBV12-4,TRBJ2-1,ASSLQPGQGMSSYNEQF
TRBV14,TRBJ2-1,ASSQDTYPEGQF
TRBV19,TRBJ2-2,ASSIVGRATGELF
TRBV3-1,TRBJ1-1,ASSQERGEDTEAF
TRBV3-1,TRBJ2-7,ASRLAGAHEQY
TRBV6-1,TRBJ2-7,ASSSDSGTGLREQY
TRBV25-1,TRBJ2-1,ASSRLAGSDEQF
TRBV20-1,TRBJ1-1,SAGGQANTEAF
TRBV18,TRBJ1-1,ASSPIRGQTKNTEAF
TRBV9,TRBJ1-1,ASSPQQAPEAF
TRBV18,TRBJ1-5,ASSPSANQPQH
TRBV19,TRBJ1-1,ASSISQNTEAF
TRBV6-1,TRBJ1-3,ASSEDIAEAISSGNTIY
TRBV12-3/TRBV12-4,TRBJ1-1,ASTQGLAEAF
TRBV12-5,TRBJ2-2,ASGLEAGGPFGELF
TRBV6-1,TRBJ1-2,ASSDTRDYGYT
TRBV27,TRBJ2-7,ASSLLWVGSTYEQY
TRBV6-1,TRBJ2-7,ASMLTGGNEQY
TRBV2,TRBJ2-5,ASRNLAGGGETQY
TRBV24-1,TRBJ2-5,AAATGGLETQY
TRBV19,TRBJ2-3,ASRTGPNTDTQY
TRBV7-2,TRBJ2-1,ASSLARLSLDNEQF
TRBV7-2,TRBJ2-3,ASSLWGQSTDTQY
TRBV7-6,TRBJ2-6,RRGQGAWASVLT
TRBV13,TRBJ1-3,ASSGFGAGNTIY
TRBV6-1,TRBJ2-2,ASRSTSGHTGELF
TRBV7-9,TRBJ1-2,ASSRLGQAGGYT
TRBV28,TRBJ2-1,ASNTDRGRINEQF
TRBV6-1,TRBJ1-4,ASRRQGVGNEKLF
TRBV27,TRBJ2-7,ASRDRDSPYEQY
TRBV19,TRBJ1-1,ASSKDRSTEAF
TRBV19,TRBJ1-4,ASSKGTDSNEKLF
TRBV6-1,TRBJ2-7,ASSLPRTASYEQY
TRBV12-5,TRBJ2-1,ASGLVASSYNEQF
TRBV3-1,TRBJ1-5,ASSQASGQPQH
TRBV11-2,TRBJ2-5,ASSHQGPRQETQY
TRBV2,TRBJ1-2,ASSEWETNNYGYT
TRBV12-5,TRBJ1-2,ASGLEGDLDGYT
TRBV6-5,TRBJ2-7,ASSYSSEQY